The clone carrying this T cell receptor (beta chain) appeared a few times. Its antigen is currently unknown. CDR3 length: 14 residues. Germline CDR1 SGHRS, CDR2 YFSETQ. J was trimmed by 4 bases and V by 3 bases; bases with no gene match: 3. The data belong to a study of T cells in Graves' hyperthyroidism and ophthalmopathy. Findings and limits, study-wide: The model identified upcoming ophthalmopathy a median roughly 6.5 months ahead of onset.

RNA transcripts provided the source from which TCR beta CDR3 regions were amplified. HTBI primers drove first-round RT-PCR of the TCR CDR3. Using its own MiXCR run on the multiplex PCR reads, TCRdb lists one record per CDR3 protein. The sample lists hundreds of thousands of distinct CDR3 sequences, around 22% occurring once. Each diagnosis drew on symptoms, thyroxine, TRAb, thyroid ultrasound and orbital computed tomography findings. Sequences were obtained from blood. The chain carries TRBV5-1 and TRBJ2-2; 7 nucleotides agree with TRBD1. The receptor comes from a man aged 30 to 39 with Graves' ophthalmopathy. The CDR3 DNA follows: TGCGCCAGCAGCTCGGGACAGCCCACCGGGGAGCTGTTTTTT. The encoded protein is CASSSGQPTGELFF.